This paragraph reports one TCR beta chain. CDR3 length: 16 residues. CDR1 is SGHKS and CDR2 is YYEKEE in the germline V gene (reference sequence). The trim removed 4 bases at V and 5 bases at J, leaving 9 bases unmatched. Constant-region priming of roughly 490 ng total RNA yielded TCR beta cDNA. Three-round nested multiplex PCR performed with slightly modified ARM-PCR produced the TCR beta libraries. Two initial PCR rounds of approximately 10 cycles each paired TRBV1-TRBV30 forward primers with a C-beta reverse primer. TCRdb ran MiXCR on the multiplex PCR reads and lists one entry per CDR3 protein. The sample gives 320,000 or so distinct CDR3 sequences, 65% of which show up once; about 9.4% is in the top ten. This sample is part of a study of tumor-infiltrating lymphocytes in primary liver carcinoma. Unsorted whole blood supplied the blood RNA, and germline DNA was isolated too. There were only treatment-naive patients, all with chronic HBV infection.

Specimen: peripheral blood. The J gene is TRBJ2-2, the V gene TRBV5-5; 9 bases fit TRBD1. The sequence was obtained from a man between 35 and 55 years old with primary liver carcinoma and hepatitis B virus infection. In DNA, the CDR3 is TGTGCCAGCAGCCCCCTTGGGACAGGGAGGACCGGGGAGCTGTTTTTT. Translating it yields CASSPLGTGRTGELFF. Full variable domain (remainder filled in from reference TRBV5-5 and TRBJ2-2): DAGVTQSPTHLIKTRGQQVTLRCSPISGHKSVSWYQQVLGQGPQFIFQYYEKEERGRGNFPDRFSARQFPNYSSELNVNALLLGDSALYLCASSPLGTGRTGELFFGEGSRLTVL.